This TCR beta chain came from a study of T-cell memory formation after mild COVID-19 (dated by TCRdb to the early 2020s). About the full investigation: TCR sequence clusters from the two donors were largely donor specific. The cohort was made up of two young adult volunteers, one female and one male, who were previously healthy. In a couple of donors, T-cell clones that expanded and contracted after mild COVID-19 were followed by sequencing TCRalpha and TCRbeta repertoires longitudinally. What the authors observed across the whole study: Balanced CD4/CD8 phenotypes were observed for clones contracting from day 15 to 85, whereas a bias towards CD4+ was observed for a second wave of clones expanding from day 15 to 37. Some responding clones were detected in pre-infection memory, suggesting pre-existing cross-reactive memory T cells joined the SARS-CoV-2 response. Contracting CD4+ clones appeared mostly in the CM and EM memory subsets, whereas CD8+ clones were enriched in EMRA. The study included only a couple of mild cases, and larger cohorts that include severe cases with pre-infection samples were judged to be necessary. SARS-CoV-2 specificity of the second-wave clones peaking on day 37 was not confirmed.

CDR1 is given as DFQATT and CDR2 as SNEGSKA, both from the germline V gene (reference sequence). Germline trimming amounts to 2 bases on V and 0 bases on J, with 5 as the count of junction bases outside the gene matches. The CDR3 numbers 15 residues from cysteine through phenylalanine. Left in the record is the CDR3 DNA by itself, 45 bases read in frame from the first base. The instrument was an Illumina NovaSeq 6000. Using 5'RACE with constant-segment primers, TCRalpha and TCRbeta cDNA libraries were constructed, with sample barcodes and unique molecular identifiers added in the process. Trizol reagent was used to extract RNA from every sample. Amplification of the libraries took two PCR steps, and the second step added a second sample barcode plus Illumina TruSeq adapters. Sequencing of libraries was performed on an Illumina NovaSeq with 2 x 150 bp paired-end reads. Per the source publication's procedure: Demultiplexing of reads and collapsing into UMI-guided consensus sequences were performed with migec v1.2.7. With mixcr v2.1.11, UMI consensuses were aligned to TRA and TRB V and J templates and assembled into clonotypes. Clonotypes were classified as expanded or contracted when called significant by both edgeR and NoisET, with noise models trained on biological replicates. For edgeR calls, a false discovery rate-adjusted p below 0.01 and a log2 fold-change threshold of 1 were applied. As an exploratory analysis of dynamics, max-normalized trajectories of the 1000 most abundant clonotypes were examined by PCA with hierarchical clustering. Separately sequenced CD4+ and CD8+ repertoires were used to assign the CD4 or CD8 phenotype of responding clones. TCRdb applied fastp at Q25 and MiXCR to the public reads, then kept only in-frame beta chains. Duplicate CDR3 protein sequences are folded into a single record with the most common DNA and genes. The V and J calls come from TCRdb's annotation, not from the publication. The sample table shows 180,000 or so distinct CDR3 sequences, and around 10% are seen once. The top ten clonotypes cover around 3.8% of the sample.

Ficoll-Paque density gradient centrifugation was the method used to isolate PBMCs. A remark on this clonotype: What antigen it recognizes has not been identified. No base-level quality is on record; no much larger clone is a single base apart.

This TCR came from a man younger than 35 who had mild COVID-19 (a few samples of this study predate the infection). The sample titles of this study are shuffled in the database, so cell type and time point are left out; the donor was told from shared clones. Recombination connected TRBV20-1 to TRBJ2-3, with 7 bases matching TRBD2. The sample taken for sequencing was PBMCs or a T cell subset sorted from them (not recorded which). For the CDR3, the sequence is CSARRGGSSTDTQYF. The DNA is TGCAGTGCTAGACGCGGGGGATCTAGCACAGATACGCAGTATTTT.